This T cell receptor beta chain was retrieved from a study of T cell responses to AZD1222 COVID-19 vaccine. This clone appeared once. Its matching antigen is unknown. TCRdb keeps only in-frame clones here, not all; method: immunoSEQ multiplex PCR. The sample holds approximately 160,000 clones, 85% to 95% seen once. The CDR3 totals 13 residues. The V end was cut by 0 bases, the J end by 3 bases, with 7 bases between. CDR1 and CDR2 from the germline V gene are GTSNPN and SVGIG (reference sequence). Study-wide points: Spike-specific TCR breadth and depth grew following two AZD1222 doses. Among vaccine-associated CD4 TCRs, coverage spanned spike, with dominance at 160-218 and 743-854. Unmutated variant regions reportedly attract nearly half of all spike-specific TCRs. Females made up more of the donors, who were largely white British, and clonal diversity may have come out too low.

The V gene is TRBV30, the J gene TRBJ2-3; weak D call: TRBD2 (6 bases). This sample comprised peripheral blood, obtained on day 0 of AZD1222 vaccination. The clonotype comes from an adult in good health. This chain's CDR3 is CAWSVGLTDTQYF. CDR3 in DNA: TGTGCCTGGAGTGTGGGACTGACAGATACGCAGTATTTT.